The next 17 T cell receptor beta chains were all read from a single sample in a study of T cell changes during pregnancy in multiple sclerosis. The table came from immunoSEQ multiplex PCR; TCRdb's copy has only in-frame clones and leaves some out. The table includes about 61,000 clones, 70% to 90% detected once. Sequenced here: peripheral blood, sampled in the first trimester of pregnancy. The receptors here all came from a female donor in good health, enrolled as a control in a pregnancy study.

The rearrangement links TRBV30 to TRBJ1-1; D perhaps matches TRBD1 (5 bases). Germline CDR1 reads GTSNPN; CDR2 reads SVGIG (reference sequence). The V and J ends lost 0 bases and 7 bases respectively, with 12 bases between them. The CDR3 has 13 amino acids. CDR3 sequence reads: CAWSVRQGVEAFF. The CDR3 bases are TGTGCCTGGAGTGTCCGACAAGGGGTTGAAGCTTTCTTT.

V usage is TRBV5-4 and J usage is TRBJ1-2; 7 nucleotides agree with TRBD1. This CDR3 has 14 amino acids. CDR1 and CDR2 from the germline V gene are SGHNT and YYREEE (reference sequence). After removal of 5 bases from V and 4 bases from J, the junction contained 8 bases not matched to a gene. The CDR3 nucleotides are TGTGCCAGCAGGAGGTCGACAGGGATCTATGGCTACACCTTC. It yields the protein CASRRSTGIYGYTF. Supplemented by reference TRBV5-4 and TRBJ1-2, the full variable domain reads ETGVTQSPTHLIKTRGQQVTLRCSSQSGHNTVSWYQQALGQGPQFIFQYYREEENGRGNFPPRFSGLQFPNYSSELNVNALELDDSALYLCASRRSTGIYGYTFGSGTRLTVV.

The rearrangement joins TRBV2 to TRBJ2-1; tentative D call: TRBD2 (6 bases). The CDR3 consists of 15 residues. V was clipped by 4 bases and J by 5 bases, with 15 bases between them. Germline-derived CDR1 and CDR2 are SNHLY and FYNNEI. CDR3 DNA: TGTGCCAGCAGTGCCTCGGAGGGAGGAGACAATGAGCAGTTCTTC. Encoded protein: CASSASEGGDNEQFF.

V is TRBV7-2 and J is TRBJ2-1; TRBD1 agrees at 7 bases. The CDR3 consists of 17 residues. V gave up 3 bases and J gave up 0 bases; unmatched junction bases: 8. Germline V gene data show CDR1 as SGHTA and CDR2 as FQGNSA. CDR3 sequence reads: CASSFHTGALSYNEQFF. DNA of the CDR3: TGTGCCAGCAGCTTTCACACAGGGGCCCTCTCCTACAATGAGCAGTTCTTC.

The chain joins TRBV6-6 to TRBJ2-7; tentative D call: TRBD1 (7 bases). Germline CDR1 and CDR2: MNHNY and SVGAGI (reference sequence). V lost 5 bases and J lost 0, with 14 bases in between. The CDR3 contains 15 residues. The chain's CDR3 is CASSETQGGSYEQYF. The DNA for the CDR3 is TGTGCCAGCAGTGAGACTCAGGGGGGCTCCTACGAGCAGTACTTC.

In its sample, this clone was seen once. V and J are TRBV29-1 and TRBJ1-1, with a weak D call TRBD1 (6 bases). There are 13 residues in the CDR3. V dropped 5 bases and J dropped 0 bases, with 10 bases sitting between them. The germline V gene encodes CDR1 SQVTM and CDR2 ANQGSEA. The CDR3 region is CSVSDRLNTEAFF. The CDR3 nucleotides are TGCAGCGTTTCCGACAGGCTGAACACTGAAGCTTTCTTT.

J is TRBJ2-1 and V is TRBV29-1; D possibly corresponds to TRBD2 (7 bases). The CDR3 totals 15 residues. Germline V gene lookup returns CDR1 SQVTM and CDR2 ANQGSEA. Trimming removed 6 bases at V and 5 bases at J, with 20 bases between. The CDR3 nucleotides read TGCAGCGTCATCCTGGGGAGGGCAGGGGACAATGAGCAGTTCTTC. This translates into CSVILGRAGDNEQFF.

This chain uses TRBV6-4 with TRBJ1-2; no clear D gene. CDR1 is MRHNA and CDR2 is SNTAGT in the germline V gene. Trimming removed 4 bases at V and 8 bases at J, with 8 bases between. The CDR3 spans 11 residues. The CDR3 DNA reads TGTGCCAGCAGTGTAAAGCCCGGCTACACCTTC. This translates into CASSVKPGYTF.

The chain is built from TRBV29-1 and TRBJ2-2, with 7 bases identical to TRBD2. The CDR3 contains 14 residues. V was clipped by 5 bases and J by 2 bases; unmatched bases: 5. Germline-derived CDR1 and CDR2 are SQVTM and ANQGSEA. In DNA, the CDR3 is TGCAGCGTTACCGGGACTACAAACACCGGGGAGCTGTTTTTT. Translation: CSVTGTTNTGELFF.

The CDR3 here is CASSFPGGAGYTF. The CDR3 DNA reads TGTGCCAGCAGCTTCCCAGGGGGCGCCGGCTACACCTTC. This sequence joins TRBV7-2 and TRBJ1-2; TRBD1 matches 8 bases. CDR1 and CDR2 (germline): SGHTA, FQGNSA. J was trimmed by 8 bases and V by 3 bases; bases with no gene match: 5. The CDR3 sequence is 13 residues long.

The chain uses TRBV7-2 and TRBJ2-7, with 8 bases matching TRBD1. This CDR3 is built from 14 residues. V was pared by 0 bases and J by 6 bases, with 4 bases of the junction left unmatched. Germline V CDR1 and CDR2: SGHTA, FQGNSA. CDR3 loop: CASSLAGQGGEQYF. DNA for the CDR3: TGTGCCAGCAGCTTAGCCGGACAGGGTGGCGAGCAGTACTTC.

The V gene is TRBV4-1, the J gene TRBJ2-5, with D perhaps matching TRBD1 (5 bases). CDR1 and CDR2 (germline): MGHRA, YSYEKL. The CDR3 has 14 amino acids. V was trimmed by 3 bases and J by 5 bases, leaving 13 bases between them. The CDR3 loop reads CASSHPGKVETQYF. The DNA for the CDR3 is TGCGCCAGCAGCCATCCAGGGAAGGTGGAGACCCAGTACTTC.

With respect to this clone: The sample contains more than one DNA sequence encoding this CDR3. The CDR3 coding sequence is TGTGCCAGCAGCTTGGGCGGATATAGCAATCAGCCCCAGCATTTT. Protein: CASSLGGYSNQPQHF. The chain is built from TRBV5-6 and TRBJ1-5; D is unresolved. Germline CDR1 reads SGHDT; CDR2 reads YYEEEE. V was shortened by 0 bases and J by 0 bases, with 7 bases between the two germline ends. The CDR3 extends over 15 amino acids.

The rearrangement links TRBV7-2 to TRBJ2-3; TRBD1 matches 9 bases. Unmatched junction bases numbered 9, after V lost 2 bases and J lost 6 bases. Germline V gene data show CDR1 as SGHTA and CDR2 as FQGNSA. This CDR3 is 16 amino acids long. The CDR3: CASSLTGGVGGDTQYF. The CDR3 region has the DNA TGTGCCAGCAGCTTAACAGGGGGCGTGGGTGGGGATACGCAGTATTTT.

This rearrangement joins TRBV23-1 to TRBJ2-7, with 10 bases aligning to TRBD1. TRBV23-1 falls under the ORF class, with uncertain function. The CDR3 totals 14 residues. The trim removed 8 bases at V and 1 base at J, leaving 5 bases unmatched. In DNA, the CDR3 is TGCGCCAGCCGCGACAGGGGGCCTTCCTACGAGCAGTACTTC. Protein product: CASRDRGPSYEQYF.

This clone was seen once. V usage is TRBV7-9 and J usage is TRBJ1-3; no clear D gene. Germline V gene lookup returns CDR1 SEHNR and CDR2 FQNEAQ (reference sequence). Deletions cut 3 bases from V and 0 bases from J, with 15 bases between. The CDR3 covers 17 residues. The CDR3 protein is CASSFANGSPSGNTIYF. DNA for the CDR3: TGTGCCAGCAGCTTTGCGAACGGGAGCCCCTCTGGAAACACCATATATTTT. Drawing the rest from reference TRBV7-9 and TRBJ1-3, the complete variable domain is DTGVSQNPRHKITKRGQNVTFRCDPISEHNRLYWYRQTLGQGPEFLTYFQNEAQLEKSRLLSDRFSAERPKGSFSTLEIQRTEQGDSAMYLCASSFANGSPSGNTIYFGEGSWLTVV.

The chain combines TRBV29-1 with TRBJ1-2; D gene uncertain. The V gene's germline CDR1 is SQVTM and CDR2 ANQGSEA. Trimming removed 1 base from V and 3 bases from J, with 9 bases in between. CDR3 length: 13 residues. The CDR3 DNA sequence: TGCAGCGTTGAAGGCCTCAGTGACTATGGCTACACCTTC. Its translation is CSVEGLSDYGYTF.